This T cell receptor beta chain was recovered during a study of a mutant IDH1 vaccine in newly diagnosed glioma. Regarding time point: week 5, during vaccination. Mutant IDH1 20-mer peptide, at 300 ug, made up each vaccine dose, with topical imiquimod. The ends were cut back, 4 bases at V and 5 bases at J, with 12 bases in the middle. Germline values: CDR1 SQVTM, CDR2 ANQGSEA. The CDR3 extends over 13 amino acids. The assay was immunoSEQ multiplex PCR, and TCRdb's table has in-frame clones only and misses some. This table holds about 53,000 clones, around four fifths found once. This clone turned up a few times. Its antigen remains unknown.

The chain is built from TRBV29-1 and TRBJ1-5; D might be TRBD1 (5 bases). The starting material was PBMCs, obtained from a glioma patient whose treatment included an IDH1 peptide vaccine. The receptor's source is a woman between 45 and 60 years old with glioma. The CDR3 sequence: CSVGQGDYQPQHF. The CDR3 nucleotides read TGCAGCGTTGGCCAGGGTGACTATCAGCCCCAGCATTTT.